This is a list of T cell receptor beta chains from one sample in a study of shared clonotypes between healthy human individuals. Sequencing was performed with immunoSEQ multiplex PCR; in TCRdb, only in-frame clones are kept and a portion is missing. Among about 1.5 million clones, around 98% were seen once, and the ten largest hold about 0.42%. The specimen sequenced was naive CD4+ T cells sorted from blood. The receptors here all came from a man aged 25-45 years in good health. Each CDR3 is given with its conserved first and last residue. The order of the fields is J gene, CDR3 length, V gene, CDR3 protein.

j_gene: TRBJ2-3; len: 15; v_gene: TRBV5-1; CDR3aa: CASSLSTGGRDTQYF
j_gene: TRBJ2-1; len: 16; v_gene: TRBV21-1; CDR3aa: CASSAELAGGPREQFF
j_gene: TRBJ1-2; len: 13; v_gene: TRBV29-1; CDR3aa: CSVEVQGARGYTF
j_gene: TRBJ2-5; len: 15; v_gene: TRBV5-4; CDR3aa: CASSSTSGSEETQYF
j_gene: TRBJ2-5; len: 13; v_gene: TRBV5-1; CDR3aa: CASSAGSGETQYF
j_gene: TRBJ1-4; len: 14; v_gene: TRBV25-1; CDR3aa: CASSEARYNEKLFF
j_gene: TRBJ1-1; len: 17; v_gene: TRBV7-2; CDR3aa: CASSFEIDRYMNTEAFF
j_gene: TRBJ2-1; len: 17; v_gene: TRBV19; CDR3aa: CASTRPGLAGESNEQFF
j_gene: TRBJ1-2; len: 10; v_gene: TRBV20-1; CDR3aa: CSHKNYGYTF
j_gene: TRBJ1-3; len: 16; v_gene: TRBV11-2; CDR3aa: CASSQIDRGFGNTIYF
j_gene: TRBJ2-7; len: 15; v_gene: TRBV27; CDR3aa: CASGTRDRSIDEQYF
j_gene: TRBJ1-5; len: 16; v_gene: TRBV19; CDR3aa: CASSARTGASNQPQHF
j_gene: TRBJ2-2; len: 14; v_gene: TRBV10-2; CDR3aa: CASSAPRNTGELFF
j_gene: TRBJ2-5; len: 13; v_gene: TRBV6-1; CDR3aa: CASSLQGLETQYF
j_gene: TRBJ2-1; len: 16; v_gene: TRBV19; CDR3aa: CASSIGTSGRGSEQFF
j_gene: TRBJ1-5; len: 14; v_gene: TRBV28; CDR3aa: CASSTGLLNQPQHF
j_gene: TRBJ2-2; len: 14; v_gene: TRBV25-1; CDR3aa: CASSESPRTGELFF
j_gene: TRBJ2-5; len: 10; v_gene: TRBV18; CDR3aa: CASSRETQYF
j_gene: TRBJ2-5; len: 13; v_gene: TRBV19; CDR3aa: CASSIGFRETQYF
j_gene: TRBJ1-4; len: 17; v_gene: TRBV4-3; CDR3aa: CASSQDFFRETNEKLFF
j_gene: TRBJ1-2; len: 13; v_gene: TRBV28; CDR3aa: CASSLTGSYGYTF
j_gene: TRBJ1-4; len: 17; v_gene: TRBV5-1; CDR3aa: CASTNSLLEGNSEKLFF
j_gene: TRBJ2-5; len: 17; v_gene: TRBV4-1; CDR3aa: CASSQDRNSNVQETQYF
j_gene: TRBJ2-1; len: 15; v_gene: TRBV5-1; CDR3aa: CASSPTSGSYYEQFF
j_gene: TRBJ2-1; len: 17; v_gene: TRBV5-4; CDR3aa: CASSLKTSSFSYNEQFF
j_gene: TRBJ2-1; len: 16; v_gene: TRBV10-3; CDR3aa: CAISVGGTRSDNEQFF
j_gene: TRBJ2-7; len: 14; v_gene: TRBV4-1; CDR3aa: CASSQDNRGYEQYF
j_gene: TRBJ1-5; len: 15; v_gene: TRBV15; CDR3aa: CATSRGGASNQPQHF
j_gene: TRBJ2-2; len: 17; v_gene: TRBV9; CDR3aa: CASSVPRLARNTGELFF
j_gene: TRBJ1-2; len: 16; v_gene: TRBV13; CDR3aa: CASSYRLKDRGYGYTF
j_gene: TRBJ1-2; len: 16; v_gene: TRBV4-1; CDR3aa: CASRSIGQRDYYGYTF
j_gene: TRBJ1-2; len: 15; v_gene: TRBV9; CDR3aa: CASSPTPTGIGGYTF
j_gene: TRBJ1-3; len: 13; v_gene: TRBV7-9; CDR3aa: CASSLVGGNTIYF
j_gene: TRBJ2-7; len: 12; v_gene: TRBV5-1; CDR3aa: CASSSGLPEQYF
j_gene: TRBJ2-1; len: 15; v_gene: TRBV9; CDR3aa: CASSVRTAIYNEQFF
j_gene: TRBJ2-5; len: 13; v_gene: TRBV28; CDR3aa: CASNAPGQETQYF
j_gene: TRBJ2-2; len: 14; v_gene: TRBV9; CDR3aa: CASGQGANTGELFF
j_gene: TRBJ1-3; len: 15; v_gene: TRBV7-9; CDR3aa: CASSTHRGTGNTIYF
j_gene: TRBJ2-3; len: 16; v_gene: TRBV27; CDR3aa: CASRGLGLAATDTQYF
j_gene: TRBJ2-2; len: 13; v_gene: TRBV7-7; CDR3aa: CASSLYESGELFF
j_gene: TRBJ2-7; len: 16; v_gene: TRBV25-1; CDR3aa: CASSENGILLAGAQYF
j_gene: TRBJ2-7; len: 15; v_gene: TRBV18; CDR3aa: CASSPLLAENYEQYF
j_gene: TRBJ2-7; len: 15; v_gene: TRBV6-6; CDR3aa: CASSYSRDNSYEQYF
j_gene: TRBJ2-2; len: 17; v_gene: TRBV5-1; CDR3aa: CASSLDLSGPNTGELFF
j_gene: TRBJ1-3; len: 13; v_gene: TRBV30; CDR3aa: CAWSASSGNTIYF
j_gene: TRBJ2-1; len: 14; v_gene: TRBV27; CDR3aa: CASSPGGTYNEQFF
j_gene: TRBJ1-1; len: 14; v_gene: TRBV5-1; CDR3aa: CASSLERTNTEAFF
j_gene: TRBJ1-1; len: 12; v_gene: TRBV2; CDR3aa: CASRVGGSLAFF
j_gene: TRBJ1-2; len: 15; v_gene: TRBV11-2; CDR3aa: CASSKGTDYNYGYTF
j_gene: TRBJ2-7; len: 16; v_gene: TRBV4-1; CDR3aa: CASSQGPPASSYEQYF
j_gene: TRBJ1-1; len: 16; v_gene: TRBV18; CDR3aa: CASSLGTPGQGTEAFF
j_gene: TRBJ2-1; len: 15; v_gene: TRBV18; CDR3aa: CASQPGLAGYNEQFF